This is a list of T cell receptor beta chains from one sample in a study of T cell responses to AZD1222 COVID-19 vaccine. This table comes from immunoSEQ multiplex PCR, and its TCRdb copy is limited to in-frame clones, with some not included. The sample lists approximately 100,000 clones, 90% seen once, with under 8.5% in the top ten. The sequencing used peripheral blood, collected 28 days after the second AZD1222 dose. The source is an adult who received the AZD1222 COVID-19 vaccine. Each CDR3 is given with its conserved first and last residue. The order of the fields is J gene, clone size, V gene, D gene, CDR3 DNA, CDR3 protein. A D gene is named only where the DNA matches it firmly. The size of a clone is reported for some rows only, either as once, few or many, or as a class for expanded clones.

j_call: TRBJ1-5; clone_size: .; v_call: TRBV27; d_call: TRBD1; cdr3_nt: TGTGCCAGCAGGACAGGGGATTATAGCAATCAGCCCCAGCATTTT; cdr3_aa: CASRTGDYSNQPQHF
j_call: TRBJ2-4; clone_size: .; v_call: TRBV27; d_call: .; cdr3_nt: TGTGCCAGTTCGGCCAGGCCTGAAAACATTCAGTACTTC; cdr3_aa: CASSARPENIQYF
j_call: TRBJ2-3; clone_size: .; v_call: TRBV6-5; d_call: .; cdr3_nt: TGTGCCAGCAGTTACTCACGCCGGGACCATACGCAGTATTTT; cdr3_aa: CASSYSRRDHTQYF
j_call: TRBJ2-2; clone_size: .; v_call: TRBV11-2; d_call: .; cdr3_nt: TGTGCCAGCAGCTTTCTGACGAACACCGGGGAGCTGTTTTTT; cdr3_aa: CASSFLTNTGELFF
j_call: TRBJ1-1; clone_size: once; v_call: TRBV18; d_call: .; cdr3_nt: TGTGCCAGCTCACCGGGGGCTGCCGGGTACACTGAAGCTTTCTTT; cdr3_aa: CASSPGAAGYTEAFF
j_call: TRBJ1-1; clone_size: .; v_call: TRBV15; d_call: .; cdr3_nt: TGTGCCACCAGAAATCCTGAAGCTTTCTTT; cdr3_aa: CATRNPEAFF
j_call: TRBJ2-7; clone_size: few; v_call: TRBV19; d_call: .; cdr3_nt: TGTGCCAGTAGTACCCCCACTAGTCGTCGTTACGAGCAGTACTTC; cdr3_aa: CASSTPTSRRYEQYF
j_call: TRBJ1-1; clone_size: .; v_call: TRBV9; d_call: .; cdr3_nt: TGTGCCAGCAGCGTAGGATCGGCAGTTAACACTGAAGCTTTCTTT; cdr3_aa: CASSVGSAVNTEAFF
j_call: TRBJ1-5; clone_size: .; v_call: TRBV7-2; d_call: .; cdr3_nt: TGTGCCAGCAGCTTAGACAGGGCTCAGCCCCAGCATTTT; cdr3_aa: CASSLDRAQPQHF
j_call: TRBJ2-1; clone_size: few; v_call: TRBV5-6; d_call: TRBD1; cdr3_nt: TGTGCCAGCAGCTGGGGATCGGTCAGGGGGAAAGGTTATGAGCAGTTCTTC; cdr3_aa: CASSWGSVRGKGYEQFF
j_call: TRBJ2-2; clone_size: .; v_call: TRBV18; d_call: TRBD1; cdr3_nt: TGTGCCAGCTCACCACAAGGGACAGGAGACACCGGGGAGCTGTTTTTT; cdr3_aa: CASSPQGTGDTGELFF
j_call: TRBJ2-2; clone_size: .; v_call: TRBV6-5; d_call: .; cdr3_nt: TGTGCCAGCAACTCCCCAGCGAGGGGGGCCGGGGAGCTGTTTTTT; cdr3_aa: CASNSPARGAGELFF
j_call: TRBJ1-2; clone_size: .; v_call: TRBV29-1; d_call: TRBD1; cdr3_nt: TGCAGCGTAGTGGTGACAGGGTTGCTCGGCTACACCTTC; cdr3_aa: CSVVVTGLLGYTF
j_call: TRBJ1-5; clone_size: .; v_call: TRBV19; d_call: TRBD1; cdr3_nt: TGTGCCAGTGACCCTCACAGGGGCCAGGGCCCGCCCCAGCATTTT; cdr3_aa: CASDPHRGQGPPQHF
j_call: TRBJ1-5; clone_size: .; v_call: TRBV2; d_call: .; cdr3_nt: TGTGCCAGCACCTCCGACAGGCTTAGCAATCAGCCCCAGCATTTT; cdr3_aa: CASTSDRLSNQPQHF
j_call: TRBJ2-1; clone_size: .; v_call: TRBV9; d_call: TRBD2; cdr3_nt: TGTGCCAGCAGCGAGACTAGCGGGGATTACAATGAGCAGTTCTTC; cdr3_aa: CASSETSGDYNEQFF
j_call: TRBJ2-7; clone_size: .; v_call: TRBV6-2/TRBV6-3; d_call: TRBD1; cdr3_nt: TGTGCCAGCAGTTACGCAATCCTCAGGGGGCGGATCAACGAGCAGTACTTC; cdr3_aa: CASSYAILRGRINEQYF
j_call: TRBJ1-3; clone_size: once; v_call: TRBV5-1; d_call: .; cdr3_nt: TGCGCCAGCAGCTTGGATCTCAACACCATATATTTT; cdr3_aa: CASSLDLNTIYF
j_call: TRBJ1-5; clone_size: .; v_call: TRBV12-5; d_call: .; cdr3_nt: TGTGCTAGTGGTTTTGGTACCCACAATCAGCCCCAGCATTTT; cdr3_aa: CASGFGTHNQPQHF
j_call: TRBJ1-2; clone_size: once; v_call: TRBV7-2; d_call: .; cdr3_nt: TGTGCCAGCACCTCAAAATCAATCACGTTTTTAGCTAACTATGGCTACACCTTC; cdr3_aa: CASTSKSITFLANYGYTF
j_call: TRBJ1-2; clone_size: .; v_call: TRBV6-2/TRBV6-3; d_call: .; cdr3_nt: TGTGCCAGCAGTTACTCCTCCGGGGGCGGGAACACCTTC; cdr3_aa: CASSYSSGGGNTF
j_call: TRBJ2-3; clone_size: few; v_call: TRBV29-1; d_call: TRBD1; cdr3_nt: TGCAGCAGGACAGGGTCTATGACAGATACGCAGTATTTT; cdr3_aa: CSRTGSMTDTQYF
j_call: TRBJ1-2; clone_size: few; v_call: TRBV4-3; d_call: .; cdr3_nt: TGCGCCAGCAGCCAAGGTCACGGTTCTAACTATGGCTACACCTTC; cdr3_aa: CASSQGHGSNYGYTF
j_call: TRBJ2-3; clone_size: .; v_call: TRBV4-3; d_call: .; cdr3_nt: TGCGCCAGCAGCCAGGTTGTGCTCGGCACAGATACGCAGTATTTT; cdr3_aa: CASSQVVLGTDTQYF
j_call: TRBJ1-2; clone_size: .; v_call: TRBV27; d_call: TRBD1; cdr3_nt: TGTGCCAGCAGTTTATTTTCCCCCGGGACAGGGATAACAATGAACTATGGCTACACCTTC; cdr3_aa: CASSLFSPGTGITMNYGYTF
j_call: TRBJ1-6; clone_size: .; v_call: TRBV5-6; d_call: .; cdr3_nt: TGTGCCAGCAGCCCCGAGGGCTCCTATAATTCACCCCTCCACTTT; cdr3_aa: CASSPEGSYNSPLHF
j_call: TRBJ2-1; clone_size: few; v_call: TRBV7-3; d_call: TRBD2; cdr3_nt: TGTGCCAGCAGCTACGACCACTCCGGGACTAGCTTGGATGAGCAGTTCTTC; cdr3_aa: CASSYDHSGTSLDEQFF
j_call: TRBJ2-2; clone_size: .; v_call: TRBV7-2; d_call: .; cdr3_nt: TGTGCCAGCAGCTTAGCTGGGCTGGGGACCGGGGAGCTGTTTTTT; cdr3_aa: CASSLAGLGTGELFF
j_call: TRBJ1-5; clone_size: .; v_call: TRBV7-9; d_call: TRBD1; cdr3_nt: TGTGCCAGCAGCTTGGGGACAGGGGGATCGCAGCCCCAGCATTTT; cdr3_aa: CASSLGTGGSQPQHF
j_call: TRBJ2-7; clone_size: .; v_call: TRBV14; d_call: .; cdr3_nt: TGTGCCAGCAGCCAAGACTCCCCCCGCGAGCAGTACTTC; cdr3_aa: CASSQDSPREQYF
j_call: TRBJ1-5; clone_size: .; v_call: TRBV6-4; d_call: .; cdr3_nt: TGTGCCAGCAGTGAGCAGGGAAGCAATCAGCCCCAGCATTTT; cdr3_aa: CASSEQGSNQPQHF
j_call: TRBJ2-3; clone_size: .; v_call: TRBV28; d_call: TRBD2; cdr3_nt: TGTGCCAGCAGTTCTAGCGGGGCCCTGAGCACAGATACGCAGTATTTT; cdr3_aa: CASSSSGALSTDTQYF
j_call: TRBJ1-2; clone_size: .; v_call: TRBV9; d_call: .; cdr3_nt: TGTGCCAGCAGCTCCTTGGGGACAACTGATCATGGCTACACCTTC; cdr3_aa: CASSSLGTTDHGYTF
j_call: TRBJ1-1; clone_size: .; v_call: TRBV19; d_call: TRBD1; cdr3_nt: TGTGCCACCGGGACAGGGATGAACACTGAAGCTTTCTTT; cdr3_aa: CATGTGMNTEAFF
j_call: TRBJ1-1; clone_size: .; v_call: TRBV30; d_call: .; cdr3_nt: TGTGCCTGGGTAGGATGGGGGGTCACTGAAGCTTTCTTT; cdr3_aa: CAWVGWGVTEAFF
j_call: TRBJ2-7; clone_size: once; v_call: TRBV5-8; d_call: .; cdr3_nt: TGTGCCTCAAAGAAGGGCAGCGCTCCCCTTAGTCTCCTCCACGAGCAGTACTTC; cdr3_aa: CASKKGSAPLSLLHEQYF
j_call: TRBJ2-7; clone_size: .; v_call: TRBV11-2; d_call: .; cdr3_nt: TGTGCCAGCAGCCTGACCCGGGGGGCGACTATAGAGCAGTACTTC; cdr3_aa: CASSLTRGATIEQYF
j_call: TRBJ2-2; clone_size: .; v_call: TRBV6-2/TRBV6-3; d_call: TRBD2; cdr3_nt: TGTGCCAGCAGTTACGGGAGGACTAGCGGGTCACGGGGCGGGGAGCTGTTTTTT; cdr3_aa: CASSYGRTSGSRGGELFF
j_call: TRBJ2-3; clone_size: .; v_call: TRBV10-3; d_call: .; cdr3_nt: TGTGCCATCAGTGAGTCGGGCAGTGCAGATACGCAGTATTTT; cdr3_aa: CAISESGSADTQYF
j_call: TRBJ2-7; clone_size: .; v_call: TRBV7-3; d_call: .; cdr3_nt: TGTGCCAGCAGCTTAGATCGGGGGAACGTGCAGTACTTC; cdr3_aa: CASSLDRGNVQYF
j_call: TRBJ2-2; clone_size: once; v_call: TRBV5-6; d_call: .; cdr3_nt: TGTGCCAGCAGCTTTCACCCAGGGGAGCTGTTTTTT; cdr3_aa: CASSFHPGELFF
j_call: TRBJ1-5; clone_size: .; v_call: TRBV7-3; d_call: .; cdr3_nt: TGTGCCAGCAGCTCCCAGCGGGATCAGCCCCAGCATTTT; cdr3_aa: CASSSQRDQPQHF
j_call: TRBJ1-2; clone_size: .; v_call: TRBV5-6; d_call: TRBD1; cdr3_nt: TGTGCCAGCAGCTTCGGGACAGGGACGATCGGCTACACCTTC; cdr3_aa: CASSFGTGTIGYTF
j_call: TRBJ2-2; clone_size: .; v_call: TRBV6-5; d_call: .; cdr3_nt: TGTGCCAGCAGTTACGCAGGGGTCACCGGGGAGCTGTTTTTT; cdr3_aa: CASSYAGVTGELFF
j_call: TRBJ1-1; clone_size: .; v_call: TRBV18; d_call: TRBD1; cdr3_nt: TGTGCCAGCTCACCAAGGGACAGCTACACTGAAGCTTTCTTT; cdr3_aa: CASSPRDSYTEAFF
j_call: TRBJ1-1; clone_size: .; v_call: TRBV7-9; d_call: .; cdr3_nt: TGTGCCAGCGCGAGGGTGGGCGGCACTGAAGCTTTCTTT; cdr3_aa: CASARVGGTEAFF
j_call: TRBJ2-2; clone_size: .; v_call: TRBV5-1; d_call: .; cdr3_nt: TGCGCCAGCAGCTTTGGGGGGGCCCCGGGACAGAGTTTCTCCGGGGAGCTGTTTTTT; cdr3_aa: CASSFGGAPGQSFSGELFF
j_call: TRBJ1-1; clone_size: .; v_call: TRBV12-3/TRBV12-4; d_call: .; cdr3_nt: TGTGCCAGCAGTTACGGGGGCTCCACTGAAGCTTTCTTT; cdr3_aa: CASSYGGSTEAFF
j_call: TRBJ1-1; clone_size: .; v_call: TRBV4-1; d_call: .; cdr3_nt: TGCGCCAGCACCTCTGCGGGGGGGCTCTTGAACACTGAAGCTTTCTTT; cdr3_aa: CASTSAGGLLNTEAFF
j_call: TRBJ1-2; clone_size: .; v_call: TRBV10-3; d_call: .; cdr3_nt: TGTGCCATCAGTGAGTCTGAGGACTATGGCTACACCTTC; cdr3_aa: CAISESEDYGYTF
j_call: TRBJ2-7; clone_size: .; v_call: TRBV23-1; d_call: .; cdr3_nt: TGCGCCAGCATCCAGAAGGGGACCACAGGTACCCTCTACGAGCAGTACTTC; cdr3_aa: CASIQKGTTGTLYEQYF
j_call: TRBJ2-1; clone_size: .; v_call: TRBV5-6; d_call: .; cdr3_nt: TGTGCCAGCAGGGCTAGCGGGCCCCAGGGGGGGCAGTTCTTC; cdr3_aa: CASRASGPQGGQFF
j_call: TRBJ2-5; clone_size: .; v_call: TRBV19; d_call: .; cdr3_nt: TGTGCCAGTAGTAGAAAAGGGACTGCCCAGACCCAGTACTTC; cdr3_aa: CASSRKGTAQTQYF
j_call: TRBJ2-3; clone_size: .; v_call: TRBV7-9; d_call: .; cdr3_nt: TGTGCCAGCAGCCAGGGGAGCGGGGGCACAGATACGCAGTATTTT; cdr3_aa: CASSQGSGGTDTQYF
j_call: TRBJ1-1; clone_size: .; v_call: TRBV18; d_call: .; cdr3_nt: TGTGCCAGCTCACCAATCAGATCCTCTGAAGCTTTCTTT; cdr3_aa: CASSPIRSSEAFF
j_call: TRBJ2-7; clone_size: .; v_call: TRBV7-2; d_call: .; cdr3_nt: TGTGCCAGCAGCTTCCCCGGGACAAGAGAAAAGCAGTACTTC; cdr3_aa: CASSFPGTREKQYF
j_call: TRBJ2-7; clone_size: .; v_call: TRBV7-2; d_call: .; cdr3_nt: TGTGCCAGCATCCTCTACGAGCAGTACTTC; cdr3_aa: CASILYEQYF
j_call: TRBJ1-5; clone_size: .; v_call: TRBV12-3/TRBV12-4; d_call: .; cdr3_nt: TGTGCCAGCAGCCTGGACACCTATCAGCCCCAGCATTTT; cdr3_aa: CASSLDTYQPQHF
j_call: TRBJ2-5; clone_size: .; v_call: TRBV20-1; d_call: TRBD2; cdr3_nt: TGCAGTGCTAGTGGGGCCCAACTAGCGGCCCAAGAGACCCAGTACTTC; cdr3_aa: CSASGAQLAAQETQYF